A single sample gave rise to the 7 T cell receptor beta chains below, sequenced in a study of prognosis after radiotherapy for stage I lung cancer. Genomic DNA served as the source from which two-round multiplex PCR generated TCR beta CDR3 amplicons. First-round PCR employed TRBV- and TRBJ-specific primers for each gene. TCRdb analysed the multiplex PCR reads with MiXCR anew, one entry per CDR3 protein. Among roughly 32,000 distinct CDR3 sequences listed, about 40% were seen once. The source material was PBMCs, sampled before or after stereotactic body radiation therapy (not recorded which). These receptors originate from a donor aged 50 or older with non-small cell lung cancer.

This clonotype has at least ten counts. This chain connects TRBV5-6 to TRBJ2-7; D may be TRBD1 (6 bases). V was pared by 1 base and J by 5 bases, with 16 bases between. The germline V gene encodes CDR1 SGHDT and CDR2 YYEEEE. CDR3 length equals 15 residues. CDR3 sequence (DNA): TGTGCCAGCAGCTTGTCGGCAGGGGTATGGGACGAGCAGTACTTC. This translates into CASSLSAGVWDEQYF.

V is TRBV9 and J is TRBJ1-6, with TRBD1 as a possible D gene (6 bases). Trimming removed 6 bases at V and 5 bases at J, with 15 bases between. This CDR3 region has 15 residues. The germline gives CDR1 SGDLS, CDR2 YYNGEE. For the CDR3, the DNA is TGTGCCAGCATCGTCCAGGGGAACAATAATTCACCCCTCCACTTT. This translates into CASIVQGNNNSPLHF.

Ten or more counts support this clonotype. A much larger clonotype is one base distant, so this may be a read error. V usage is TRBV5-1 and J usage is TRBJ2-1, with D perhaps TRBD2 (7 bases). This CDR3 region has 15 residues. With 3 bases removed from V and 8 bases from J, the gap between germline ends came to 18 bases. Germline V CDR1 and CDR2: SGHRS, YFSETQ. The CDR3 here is CASSSRSAGAHEQFF. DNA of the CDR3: TGCGCCAGCAGCTCCCGAAGCGCGGGGGCGCATGAGCAGTTCTTC.

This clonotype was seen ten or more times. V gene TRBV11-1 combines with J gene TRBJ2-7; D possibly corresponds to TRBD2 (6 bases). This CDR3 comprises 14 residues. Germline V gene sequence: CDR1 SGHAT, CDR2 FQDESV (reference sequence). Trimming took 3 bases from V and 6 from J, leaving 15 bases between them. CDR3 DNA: TGTGCCAGCAGCTTGGGACCGACTAGGATCGAGCAGTACTTC. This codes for CASSLGPTRIEQYF. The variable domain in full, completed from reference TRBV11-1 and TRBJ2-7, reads EAEVAQSPRYKITEKSQAVAFWCDPISGHATLYWYRQILGQGPELLVQFQDESVVDDSQLPKDRFSAERLKGVDSTLKIQPAELGDSAMYLCASSLGPTRIEQYFGPGTRLTVT.

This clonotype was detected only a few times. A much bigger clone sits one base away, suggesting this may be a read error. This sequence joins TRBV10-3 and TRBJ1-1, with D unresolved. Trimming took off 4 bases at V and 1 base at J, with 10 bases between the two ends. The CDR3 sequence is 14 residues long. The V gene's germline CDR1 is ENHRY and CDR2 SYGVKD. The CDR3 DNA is TGTGCCATCAGTGGTAGCCAGTGGAACACTGAAGCTTTCTTT. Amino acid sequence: CAISGSQWNTEAFF.

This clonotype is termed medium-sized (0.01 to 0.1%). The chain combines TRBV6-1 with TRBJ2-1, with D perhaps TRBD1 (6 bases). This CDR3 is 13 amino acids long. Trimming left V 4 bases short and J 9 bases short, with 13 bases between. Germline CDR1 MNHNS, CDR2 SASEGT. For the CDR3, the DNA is TGTGCCAGCAGTGTGGTACAGGGCGTTGAGCAGTTCTTC. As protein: CASSVVQGVEQFF.

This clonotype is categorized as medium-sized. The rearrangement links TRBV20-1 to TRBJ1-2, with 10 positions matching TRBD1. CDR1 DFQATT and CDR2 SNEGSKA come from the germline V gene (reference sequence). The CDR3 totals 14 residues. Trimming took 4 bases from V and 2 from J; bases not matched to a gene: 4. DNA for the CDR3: TGCAGTGCTAATGCGGGACAGGGGAACTATGGCTACACCTTC. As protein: CSANAGQGNYGYTF.